These T cell receptor beta chains were read from a single sample in a study of beta chain features in type 1 diabetes. Generated by immunoSEQ multiplex PCR, the TCRdb table keeps only in-frame clones and is missing some. The repertoire holds nearly 350,000 clones, with around 9% as singletons. The specimen sequenced was central memory CD4+ T cells from blood. Receptors originate from a man aged 25 to 40 with type 1 diabetes. The CDR3 runs from the conserved cysteine through the conserved F or W. The D gene is left open where the match is weak. The listing skips clone size in some rows; elsewhere it reads once, few, many or a size class.

clone_size j_call d_call v_call cdr3_nt cdr3_aa
. TRBJ1-6 . TRBV6-5 TGTGCCAGCATGGGGGGCAATAATTCACCCCTCCACTTT CASMGGNNSPLHF
. TRBJ2-6 . TRBV5-1 TGCGCCAGCAGCCTGGGTAGCTCCCGAGCTGGGGCCAACGTCCTGACTTTC CASSLGSSRAGANVLTF
few TRBJ2-3 TRBD2 TRBV7-2 TGTGCCAGCAGCTCTCTCCTGGCGGGGGGGCCAGATACGCAGTATTTT CASSSLLAGGPDTQYF
few TRBJ2-7 . TRBV30 TGTGCCTGGAGCAAGGGAAGGTACGAGCAGTACTTC CAWSKGRYEQYF
. TRBJ2-3 TRBD2 TRBV30 TGTGCCTGGAGTGTAGCGGGGGGGCGTACGCAGTATTTT CAWSVAGGRTQYF
few TRBJ2-5 . TRBV7-2 TGTGCCAGCAGCTTAGGCCTCCAAGAGACCCAGTACTTC CASSLGLQETQYF
few TRBJ1-5 . TRBV19 TGTGCCAGTGGAGGTCGGTTAGGAGGTCAGCCCCAGCATTTT CASGGRLGGQPQHF
few TRBJ1-1 TRBD1 TRBV2 TGTGCCAGCAGAGCGACAGGGGCGGACACTGAAGCTTTCTTT CASRATGADTEAFF
. TRBJ1-3 . TRBV5-4 TGTGCCAGTTCCCGCGGGGGAGCTGGAAACACCATATATTTT CASSRGGAGNTIYF
. TRBJ2-1 TRBD1 TRBV6-5 TGTGCCAGCATTAAGACAGGGACCAATGAGCAGTTCTTC CASIKTGTNEQFF
. TRBJ2-5 TRBD2 TRBV10-3 TGTGCCATCAGTGAGGAATCGGGGGGGGCAGAGACCCAGTACTTC CAISEESGGAETQYF
. TRBJ2-7 . TRBV4-3 TGCGCCAGCAGCCAAGATATCCAGGACGGGCAGTACTTC CASSQDIQDGQYF
. TRBJ1-5 . TRBV28 TGTGCCAGCAGTTTAGAGGGATCAAGCAATCAGCCCCAGCATTTT CASSLEGSSNQPQHF
few TRBJ2-7 TRBD1 TRBV19 TGTGCCAGTAGTCTCCGGGACAGGGACTACGAGCAGTACTTC CASSLRDRDYEQYF
. TRBJ2-6 . TRBV28 TGTGCCAGCAGTTCCCCGGGGTTGAATGGGGCCAACGTCCTGACTTTC CASSSPGLNGANVLTF
. TRBJ2-7 . TRBV10-3 TGTGCCATCGGACTTCGAAACCCAGGGACTCAATCAGGCGAGCAGTACTTC CAIGLRNPGTQSGEQYF
. TRBJ2-7 TRBD2 TRBV7-2 TGTGCCAGCAGCTTGGCGACTAGCGGGGGCCGCGAGCAGTACTTC CASSLATSGGREQYF
. TRBJ1-6 TRBD1 TRBV18 TGTGCCAGCTCACCGGAGGACAGGCACTCACCCCTCCACTTT CASSPEDRHSPLHF
few TRBJ1-6 . TRBV30 TGTGCCTTGAGTGTACTTTACTTGAGCTCCTATAATTCACCCCTCCACTTT CALSVLYLSSYNSPLHF
. TRBJ1-6 . TRBV2 TGTGCCAGCACCCTGGAGGGGGGCGGTGATTCACCCCTCCACTTT CASTLEGGGDSPLHF
few TRBJ1-2 . TRBV29-1 TGCAGCGTTGAAGATCAGAAGGGGACCTCTAACTATGGCTACACCTTC CSVEDQKGTSNYGYTF
few TRBJ1-2 . TRBV5-6 TGTGCCAGCAGTTCGGGGACGTATGGCTACACCTTC CASSSGTYGYTF
few TRBJ2-3 . TRBV29-1 TGCAGCGTTTGGAGTAGCTCGGGAGATACGCAGTATTTT CSVWSSSGDTQYF
few TRBJ1-4 TRBD1 TRBV7-2 TGTGCCAGCAGCTTAGCCGGACAGGGAGGGGATGAAAAACTGTTTTTT CASSLAGQGGDEKLFF
few TRBJ2-1 . TRBV5-5 TGTGCCAGCAGCCGAAGCATCGGCGCAGGGGAGGGTTCGGTGAATGAGCAGTTCTTC CASSRSIGAGEGSVNEQFF
few TRBJ2-2 . TRBV30 TGTGCCTGGACCCGTAACACCGGGGAGCTGTTTTTT CAWTRNTGELFF
few TRBJ2-7 TRBD2 TRBV2 TGTGCCAGCAGTGAACGGGACTACTACGAGCAGTACTTC CASSERDYYEQYF
. TRBJ1-5 . TRBV6-5 TGTGCCAGCAGTTCTCAGGTTAGCAATCAGCCCCAGCATTTT CASSSQVSNQPQHF
. TRBJ2-2 . TRBV11-2 TGTGCCAGCAGCTTAGGAGGGGGGAACACCGGGGAGCTGTTTTTT CASSLGGGNTGELFF
. TRBJ1-3 . TRBV13 TGTGCCAGCAGCTTATTAGGGAGGGACACCATATATTTT CASSLLGRDTIYF
. TRBJ1-5 . TRBV5-6 TGTGCCAGCAGCTTTGGCAGCTTAAATCAGCCCCAGCATTTT CASSFGSLNQPQHF
. TRBJ1-2 TRBD1 TRBV5-1 TGCGCCAGCAGCTTGTTAGGGACAGCTGGGGGCTACACCTTC CASSLLGTAGGYTF
. TRBJ2-3 . TRBV5-6 TGTGCCAGCAGCTTTTCAGGGCCAGATACGCAGTATTTT CASSFSGPDTQYF
. TRBJ1-1 . TRBV2 TGTGCCAGCACTACGGGGGCGCGGTGGACTGAAGCTTTCTTT CASTTGARWTEAFF
. TRBJ2-3 . TRBV7-2 TGTGCCAGCAGCTTAACGATGGGAGCAGATACGCAGTATTTT CASSLTMGADTQYF
. TRBJ2-7 TRBD2 TRBV28 TGTGCCAGCAGCCCTAGGGGACTAGCGGTATACGAGCAGTACTTC CASSPRGLAVYEQYF
. TRBJ1-5 . TRBV27 TGTGCCAGCAGGTCCGGGCAGGGCAGCAATCAGCCCCAGCATTTT CASRSGQGSNQPQHF
few TRBJ2-3 TRBD2 TRBV7-2 TGTGCCAGCAGCCGACTAGCGGGGGCCCCAGATACGCAGTATTTT CASSRLAGAPDTQYF
. TRBJ1-1 TRBD1 TRBV7-9 TGTGCCACCCAAAGGGGGCCCACTGAAGCTTTCTTT CATQRGPTEAFF
few TRBJ2-2 TRBD1 TRBV7-2 TGTGCCAGCAGTCCCGGGACAGGGTTCACCGGGGAGCTGTTTTTT CASSPGTGFTGELFF
. TRBJ2-3 TRBD2 TRBV9 TGTGCCAGCAGCGAGCGACTAGCGGACACAGATACGCAGTATTTT CASSERLADTDTQYF
. TRBJ2-3 . TRBV2 TGTGCCAGCCGCCCGCTAGCGAGCACAGATACGCAGTATTTT CASRPLASTDTQYF
. TRBJ2-5 . TRBV2 TGTGCCAGCAGTGAAGGTTGGACACAAGAGACCCAGTACTTC CASSEGWTQETQYF
. TRBJ2-7 TRBD2 TRBV30 TGTGCCTGGACTACTAGCGGACCCCACGAGCAGTACTTC CAWTTSGPHEQYF
few TRBJ2-3 TRBD1 TRBV27 TGTGCCAGCAGTTTAGGCACAGGGGGCCAAAGCACAGATACGCAGTATTTT CASSLGTGGQSTDTQYF
. TRBJ1-5 . TRBV6-5 TGTGCCAGCAGTGCCCAATTAAGTCAGCCCCAGCATTTT CASSAQLSQPQHF